A selection of T cell receptor beta chains follows, all from one sample in a study of OX40 agonist ivuxolimab in advanced cancers. Libraries were prepared by immunoSEQ multiplex PCR; TCRdb keeps only in-frame clonotypes and omits some of them. The sample holds some 69,000 clones; nearly 90% are singletons and the top ten take approximately 10%. The input for sequencing was CD4+ or CD8+ T cells sorted from blood, taken in a trial of the OX40 agonist ivuxolimab. The receptors were sampled from an adult with an advanced solid tumor such as melanoma, head and neck, liver or kidney cancer. The CDR3 runs from the conserved cysteine through the conserved F or W. The order of the fields is V gene, D gene, clone size, J gene, CDR3 DNA, CDR3 protein. The D gene is left open where the match is weak. Only part of the rows carry a size: once, few, many, or a class if the clone is expanded.

v_gene: TRBV7-9
d_gene: NA
abundance: NA
j_gene: TRBJ2-1
CDR3nt: TGTGCCAGCAGCAACCCGACAGGCCGCTCCTACAATGAGCAGTTCTTC
CDR3aa: CASSNPTGRSYNEQFF

v_gene: TRBV11-3
d_gene: TRBD1
abundance: NA
j_gene: TRBJ2-7
CDR3nt: TGTGCCAGCAGCTTAAGAGGGGGCCACGAGCAGTACTTC
CDR3aa: CASSLRGGHEQYF

v_gene: TRBV19
d_gene: TRBD1
abundance: NA
j_gene: TRBJ2-3
CDR3nt: TGTGCCAGTAGTAAACAGGGGGTTACAGATACGCAGTATTTT
CDR3aa: CASSKQGVTDTQYF

v_gene: TRBV19
d_gene: NA
abundance: NA
j_gene: TRBJ2-7
CDR3nt: TGTGCCAGTAGTATACCGGGCAGAGGGGGATACGAGCAGTACTTC
CDR3aa: CASSIPGRGGYEQYF

v_gene: TRBV5-1
d_gene: NA
abundance: NA
j_gene: TRBJ2-1
CDR3nt: TGCGCCAGCAGCTTACAGGAGCCGGGCGCTTACAATGAGCAGTTCTTC
CDR3aa: CASSLQEPGAYNEQFF

v_gene: TRBV7-3
d_gene: NA
abundance: NA
j_gene: TRBJ2-7
CDR3nt: TGTGCCAGCAGCTTAGATGGTTCCTACGAGCAGTACTTC
CDR3aa: CASSLDGSYEQYF

v_gene: TRBV11-3
d_gene: NA
abundance: NA
j_gene: TRBJ1-1
CDR3nt: TGTGCCAGCTGTAGGTTCGGATCGAACACTGAAGCTTTCTTT
CDR3aa: CASCRFGSNTEAFF

v_gene: TRBV5-8
d_gene: TRBD1
abundance: NA
j_gene: TRBJ2-7
CDR3nt: TGTGCCAGCGATAGGCTGGACAGGGGATACGAGCAGTACTTC
CDR3aa: CASDRLDRGYEQYF

v_gene: TRBV7-6
d_gene: TRBD2
abundance: NA
j_gene: TRBJ2-1
CDR3nt: TGTGCCAGCAGCCGGACTAGAGAGGTCATTGAGCAGTTCTTC
CDR3aa: CASSRTREVIEQFF

v_gene: TRBV28
d_gene: NA
abundance: NA
j_gene: TRBJ2-3
CDR3nt: TGTGCCAGCAGTCCTATGTTAGATACGCAGTATTTT
CDR3aa: CASSPMLDTQYF

v_gene: TRBV6-5
d_gene: TRBD1
abundance: NA
j_gene: TRBJ2-1
CDR3nt: TGTGCCAGCAATGACCGGGACAGGGGAGATGAGCAGTTCTTC
CDR3aa: CASNDRDRGDEQFF

v_gene: TRBV2
d_gene: TRBD1
abundance: NA
j_gene: TRBJ2-1
CDR3nt: TGTGCCAGCAGTGGGGACAGGGGGGAACATGAGCAGTTCTTC
CDR3aa: CASSGDRGEHEQFF

v_gene: TRBV27
d_gene: TRBD1
abundance: NA
j_gene: TRBJ1-2
CDR3nt: TGTGCCAGCAGTCGACACCGGGACAGGGGAGGCGGCTACACCTTC
CDR3aa: CASSRHRDRGGGYTF

v_gene: TRBV5-4
d_gene: TRBD2
abundance: NA
j_gene: TRBJ2-7
CDR3nt: TGTGCCAGCAGCCGGACTAGTGTGGGCGAGCAGTACTTC
CDR3aa: CASSRTSVGEQYF

v_gene: TRBV27
d_gene: TRBD2
abundance: NA
j_gene: TRBJ2-2
CDR3nt: TGTGCCAGCAGTTTATGGGGAGGGACCGGGGAGCTGTTTTTT
CDR3aa: CASSLWGGTGELFF

v_gene: TRBV18
d_gene: TRBD2
abundance: NA
j_gene: TRBJ2-7
CDR3nt: TGTGCCAGCTCACCGAACCTAGCGGGAGCCTCCTACGAGCAGTACTTC
CDR3aa: CASSPNLAGASYEQYF

v_gene: TRBV20-1
d_gene: NA
abundance: NA
j_gene: TRBJ2-1
CDR3nt: TGCAGTGCTGTACGCCGGAATGAGCAGTTCTTC
CDR3aa: CSAVRRNEQFF

v_gene: TRBV7-9
d_gene: NA
abundance: NA
j_gene: TRBJ1-5
CDR3nt: TGTGCCAGCGGCGGGACAAACGGCAATCAGCCCCAGCATTTT
CDR3aa: CASGGTNGNQPQHF

v_gene: TRBV14
d_gene: NA
abundance: NA
j_gene: TRBJ1-2
CDR3nt: TGTGCCAGCAGCCAGGGGCCGGTTAGCTTTTATGGCTACACCTTC
CDR3aa: CASSQGPVSFYGYTF

v_gene: TRBV28
d_gene: NA
abundance: few
j_gene: TRBJ1-2
CDR3nt: TGTGCCAGCAGTTACGGGGGGGAGGGAAACTATGGCTACACCTTC
CDR3aa: CASSYGGEGNYGYTF

v_gene: TRBV28
d_gene: NA
abundance: once
j_gene: TRBJ2-4
CDR3nt: TGTGCCAGCAGTCGGGACGGATGGGACATTCAGTACTTC
CDR3aa: CASSRDGWDIQYF

v_gene: TRBV7-2
d_gene: NA
abundance: NA
j_gene: TRBJ1-2
CDR3nt: TGTGCCAGCAGCTTGGCGGGGAGATATGGCTACACCTTC
CDR3aa: CASSLAGRYGYTF

v_gene: TRBV9
d_gene: NA
abundance: NA
j_gene: TRBJ1-1
CDR3nt: TGTGCCAGCAGCGTAGGTTCCCAGAACACTGAAGCTTTCTTT
CDR3aa: CASSVGSQNTEAFF

v_gene: TRBV19
d_gene: TRBD2
abundance: NA
j_gene: TRBJ2-1
CDR3nt: TGTGCCAGTAGAAGGGGTCTAGCGGGATTCAATGAGCAGTTCTTC
CDR3aa: CASRRGLAGFNEQFF

v_gene: TRBV15
d_gene: NA
abundance: NA
j_gene: TRBJ2-2
CDR3nt: TGTGCCACCAGCAGAGTGTGGGGCACCGGGGAGCTGTTTTTT
CDR3aa: CATSRVWGTGELFF

v_gene: TRBV27
d_gene: NA
abundance: NA
j_gene: TRBJ2-3
CDR3nt: TGTGCCAGCAGTTTTGGCTACACAGATACGCAGTATTTT
CDR3aa: CASSFGYTDTQYF

v_gene: TRBV5-5
d_gene: NA
abundance: many
j_gene: TRBJ2-7
CDR3nt: TGTGCCAGCAGCTTGGAATTAGGCAGGGCCTACGAGCAGTACTTC
CDR3aa: CASSLELGRAYEQYF

v_gene: TRBV10-3
d_gene: NA
abundance: few
j_gene: TRBJ1-3
CDR3nt: TGTGCCATCAGGAAGGGGGGTGAAGACTCTGGAAACACCATATATTTT
CDR3aa: CAIRKGGEDSGNTIYF

v_gene: TRBV30
d_gene: NA
abundance: NA
j_gene: TRBJ1-4
CDR3nt: TGTGCCTGGAACGGGGGATCTGAAAAACTGTTTTTT
CDR3aa: CAWNGGSEKLFF